The 18 T cell receptor beta chains listed next were all sequenced from one sample in a study of blood T cell repertoires in COVID-19. Only in-frame clones appear in the TCRdb table, and some are missing; sequencing was by immunoSEQ multiplex PCR. The sample includes about 160,000 clones, over 85% of them seen just once. The sequencing input was peripheral blood. The receptor set was obtained from a woman aged 45-65 years with acute or convalescent COVID-19.

J is TRBJ1-4 and V is TRBV28, with 7 bases identical to TRBD1. The CDR3 extends over 16 amino acids. CDR1 is MDHEN and CDR2 is SYDVKM in the germline V gene. J was trimmed by 6 bases and V by 4 bases; bases with no gene match: 11. This CDR3 is CASSSIWGDSHEKLFF. The CDR3 DNA reads TGTGCCAGCAGTTCAATTTGGGGGGACAGTCATGAAAAACTGTTTTTT.

This rearrangement joins TRBV7-6 to TRBJ2-2; TRBD1 might be the D (6 bases). CDR1 and CDR2 (germline): SGHVS, FNYEAQ. This CDR3 region has 15 residues. Trimming shortened V by 7 bases and J by 4 bases, and 16 bases separated the two germline ends. DNA of the CDR3: TGTGCCAGCAAATGGTCCAGGGGAAGCACCGGGGAGCTGTTTTTT. Amino acids: CASKWSRGSTGELFF. Based on the CDR3 plus reference TRBV7-6 and TRBJ2-2, the full variable domain is GAGVSQSPRYKVTKRGQDVALRCDPISGHVSLYWYRQALGQGPEFLTYFNYEAQQDKSGLPNDRFSAERPEGSISTLTIQRTEQRDSAMYRCASKWSRGSTGELFFGEGSRLTVL.

The genes are TRBV4-3 and TRBJ1-2; D is unresolved. Trimming pared 0 bases from V and 4 bases from J, leaving 12 bases between. This CDR3 is 15 amino acids long. Germline V gives CDR1 LGHNA, CDR2 YSLEER. CDR3 in amino acids: CASSQDSGVSYGYTF. In DNA form, the CDR3 reads TGCGCCAGCAGCCAAGATTCGGGAGTAAGCTATGGCTACACCTTC.

This clone was recorded only once. The rearrangement links TRBV15 to TRBJ2-7; 9 nucleotides align to TRBD1. With 0 bases clipped from V and 3 bases from J, the junction kept 6 bases outside the gene matches. The CDR3 covers 16 residues. From germline, CDR1 is LNHNV and CDR2 YYDKDF (reference sequence). Here the CDR3 reads CATSRDRGQGYYEQYF. DNA for the CDR3: TGTGCCACCAGCAGAGACCGGGGACAGGGATACTACGAGCAGTACTTC.

The chain has TRBV25-1 and TRBJ1-1, with D unclear. CDR1 is MGHDK and CDR2 is SYGVNS in the germline V gene. The CDR3 has 14 amino acids. V lost 3 bases to trimming and J lost 6 bases, with 14 bases between them. The DNA for the CDR3 is TGTGCCAGCAGTGAGACTCGAATTTTCGCTGAAGCTTTCTTT. This encodes CASSETRIFAEAFF.

The rearrangement joins TRBV30 to TRBJ1-5; D unclear. This CDR3 has 13 residues. CDR1 GTSNPN and CDR2 SVGIG come from the germline V gene (reference sequence). Trimming left V 2 bases short and J 2 bases short, with 7 bases between. The CDR3 spells CAWSNTGNQPQHF. The CDR3 DNA follows: TGTGCCTGGAGTAACACAGGCAATCAGCCCCAGCATTTT.

The chain employs TRBV24-1 and TRBJ2-5; 7 bases line up with TRBD1. V gave up 3 bases and J gave up 3 bases; unmatched junction bases: 3. The CDR3 spans 14 residues. The V gene's germline CDR1 is KGHDR and CDR2 SFDVKD. The CDR3 sequence: CATSDPGTEETQYF. CDR3 bases: TGTGCCACCAGTGATCCGGGGACAGAAGAGACCCAGTACTTC.

The chain employs TRBV4-1 and TRBJ2-5, with 7 nucleotides matching TRBD2. Germline CDR1 reads MGHRA; CDR2 reads YSYEKL. V trimming: 0 bases; J trimming: 3 bases; junction bases outside the gene matches: 4. This CDR3 is 15 amino acids long. The DNA for the CDR3 is TGCGCCAGCAGCCAAGAAAGCGGGGCTGAAGAGACCCAGTACTTC. Protein product: CASSQESGAEETQYF.

The chain is built from TRBV15 and TRBJ2-7; 9 positions match TRBD1. The CDR3 covers 16 residues. CDR1 and CDR2 from the germline V gene are LNHNV and YYDKDF (reference sequence). The trim removed 2 bases at V and 0 bases at J, leaving 5 bases unmatched. In DNA form, the CDR3 reads TGTGCCACCAGCAGAACCCCGGGACAGGGCTCCTACGAGCAGTACTTC. Its protein product is CATSRTPGQGSYEQYF.

The V and J genes are TRBV28 and TRBJ1-4; D gene ambiguous. This CDR3 has 14 residues. Germline assignment: CDR1 MDHEN and CDR2 SYDVKM. V lost 6 bases to trimming and J lost 6 bases, with 14 bases between them. The CDR3: CASSYGLWDEKLFF. The DNA for the CDR3 is TGTGCCAGCAGCTATGGACTCTGGGATGAAAAACTGTTTTTT.

The chain carries TRBV6-6 and TRBJ2-1; 11 bases are a match to TRBD1. V gave up 5 bases and J gave up 7 bases; unmatched junction bases: 7. CDR3 size: 15 residues. Germline V lookup: CDR1 MNHNY, CDR2 SVGAGI (reference sequence). In DNA form, the CDR3 reads TGTGCCAGCAGTCCGCCCGGGACAGGGGGGAATGAGCAGTTCTTC. It encodes CASSPPGTGGNEQFF.

The chain combines TRBV5-4 with TRBJ1-2, with TRBD1 identical over 9 bases. V was pared by 2 bases and J by 6 bases, with 5 bases of the junction left unmatched. The germline CDR1 and CDR2 sequences are SGHNT and YYREEE (reference sequence). This CDR3 spans 14 amino acids. In nucleotides, the CDR3 is TGTGCCAGCAGCTTACAGGGGGCGCGGAATGGCTACACCTTC. This gives the protein CASSLQGARNGYTF.

This clone was observed a few times. For the CDR3, the DNA is TGTGCCAGCAGCTTAATAGGGGGCTACTATGGCTACACCTTC. Its protein is CASSLIGGYYGYTF. This chain links TRBV7-2 with TRBJ1-2; 7 nucleotides align to TRBD1. Germline V CDR1 and CDR2: SGHTA, FQGNSA. V was clipped by 2 bases and J by 3 bases; unmatched bases: 3. The CDR3 has 14 residues. Together with reference TRBV7-2 and TRBJ1-2, the CDR3 gives the full variable domain: GAGVSQSPSNKVTEKGKDVELRCDPISGHTALYWYRQSLGQGLEFLIYFQGNSAPDKSGLPSDRFSAERTGGSVSTLTIQRTQQEDSAVYLCASSLIGGYYGYTFGSGTRLTVV.

V and J are TRBV12-5 and TRBJ1-2; perhaps TRBD1 as D (5 bases). V lost 5 bases and J 5 bases, leaving 9 bases between the germline ends. The CDR3 length is 12 residues. Germline CDR1 LGHNT, CDR2 FRNRAP. CDR3 in DNA: TGTGCTAGTGGTCAGGGTTTTTATGGCTACACCTTC. It specifies CASGQGFYGYTF. Using reference TRBV12-5 and TRBJ1-2 for the parts outside the CDR3, the full variable domain is DARVTQTPRHKVTEMGQEVTMRCQPILGHNTVFWYRQTMMQGLELLAYFRNRAPLDDSGMPKDRFSAEMPDATLATLKIQPSEPRDSAVYFCASGQGFYGYTFGSGTRLTVV.

The chain carries TRBV14 and TRBJ1-1; D is uncertain. The CDR3 contains 13 residues. CDR1 is SGHDN and CDR2 is FVKESK in the germline V gene. V lost 0 bases to trimming and J lost 3 bases, with 5 bases between them. The CDR3 loop reads CASSQDPDTEAFF. The DNA of the CDR3 is TGTGCCAGCAGCCAAGACCCCGACACTGAAGCTTTCTTT.

The V gene is TRBV30, the J gene TRBJ1-1; 7 bases are shared with TRBD1. The ends lost 0 bases at V and 1 base at J; junction bases unmatched: 5. Germline V gene data show CDR1 as GTSNPN and CDR2 as SVGIG (reference sequence). The CDR3 length is 15 residues. CDR3 protein: CAWSVSRQGNTEAFF. CDR3 coding DNA: TGTGCCTGGAGTGTTAGCAGACAGGGGAACACTGAAGCTTTCTTT.

The chain uses TRBV7-5 and TRBJ2-5; the DNA was not compared with TRBD2, the D call given in the table. TRBV7-5 is a pseudogene locus. This CDR3 has 11 residues. The CDR3 bases are TGTGTCAGAAGCGAGGAAGAGACCCAGTACTTC. Encoded protein: CVRSEEETQYF.

The chain links TRBV28 to TRBJ1-1, with D unresolved. The CDR3 loop spans 16 amino acids. Trimming removed 3 bases from V and 0 bases from J, with 14 bases in between. Germline lookup yields CDR1 MDHEN and CDR2 SYDVKM. The CDR3 here is CASSFSLSIMNTEAFF. The CDR3 bases are TGTGCCAGCAGTTTTTCACTCTCCATTATGAACACTGAAGCTTTCTTT.